The entry that follows covers one T cell receptor beta chain sequence. Its recognized antigen is unknown. No much larger clone is present one base from it, and per-base qualities are unavailable. These data belong to a study of OX40 agonist ivuxolimab in advanced cancers. Regarding the study in general: Ivuxolimab, which targeted the costimulatory receptor OX40 (CD134), was an agonistic, fully human IgG2 monoclonal antibody. Intravenous ivuxolimab was administered to patients every 2 weeks at six dose levels: 0.01, 0.1, 0.3, 1.5, 3 and 10 mg/kg. Of the 50 to 55 patients in dose escalation, some 20 had hepatocellular carcinoma, roughly 15 had melanoma, 9 had renal cell carcinoma and 9 had head and neck cancer. In the dose-escalation cohort, 65% to 85% of patients were male, and the mean age was around 60 years with a range of roughly 23 to 79. Prior anti-PD-1, anti-PD-L1 or anti-CTLA-4 therapy was permitted, and checkpoint inhibitors had been received by under 50% of dose-escalation patients. Partial responses occurred in three dose-escalation patients, of whom one had hepatocellular carcinoma and two had cutaneous melanoma. The point of sequencing TCRbeta in the periphery was to test whether ivuxolimab changed TCR sequence diversity and drove clonal T-cell expansion. The paper reports the monotherapy dose-escalation portion (N of about 51 patients) of the phase I ivuxolimab trial. The research as a whole found: After ivuxolimab, more expanded clones were found on average in CD8+ T cells than in CD4+ T cells. In partial responders in the 0.1-3.0 mg/kg groups, normalized peripheral clonal expansion was found to be among the lowest, especially among CD8+ T cells. Clonal expansion of both CD4+ and CD8+ blood T cells was observed from baseline to week 6 at doses 0.1 to 3.0 mg/kg. Antigen specificity was not determined for the clonally expanded peripheral T cells. Low levels of normalized T-cell clonal expansion were also shown by some nonresponding patients.

Genomic DNA was isolated from the sorted cells so that the TCRbeta CDR3 region could be sequenced. The immunoSEQ Assay was used to sequence the TCRbeta CDR3 regions. What TCRdb holds here is the immuneACCESS table cut down to in-frame rearrangements. Part of the clones is not present; checked against another copy, under half of the missing clones reflect an unresolved V gene, and the others are unexplained. In this sample the table shows more than 65,000 clones, 85% of which occur a single time. About 0.83% of the sample belongs to the ten largest clones. V is shortened by 6 bases, J by 10 bases, and the region joining them spans 19 bases. Taken from the germline V gene (reference sequence), the CDR1 and CDR2 loops are SEHNR and FQNEAQ. From the cysteine through the phenylalanine, the CDR3 covers 13 amino acids. Only the CDR3 DNA stays, 39 bases, in frame from base 1. The trial excluded patients who had a history of autoimmune disease or who were on systemic immunosuppression. Peripheral blood for TCR sequencing was drawn from every dose cohort at baseline, at cycle 4 day 1 and at cycle 7 day 1. Samples were obtained from an open-label, multicenter, first-in-human phase I dose-escalation trial of ivuxolimab. Adults with locally advanced or metastatic head and neck squamous cell, hepatocellular, melanoma or renal cell carcinoma were enrolled in the trial. Before TCR sequencing, CD4+ and CD8+ T cells were separately sorted from peripheral blood.

The sequence was obtained from an adult with an advanced solid tumor such as melanoma, head and neck, liver or kidney cancer. The chain uses TRBV7-9 and TRBJ2-7; the D gene is possibly TRBD2, with 5 bases matching. The specimen was CD4+ or CD8+ T cells sorted from blood, collected in a trial of the OX40 agonist ivuxolimab. The CDR3 region reads CASRNTAGSPQYF. At the DNA level, the sequence is TGTGCCAGCAGAAACACCGCTGGGAGTCCCCAGTACTTC.